The rows below give T cell receptor beta chains drawn from one sample of a study of early T cells in non-severe SARS-CoV-2 infection. TCRdb reprocessed the 5' RACE reads via MiXCR and lists one record per CDR3 protein. The sample yields 55,000 to 80,000 distinct CDR3 sequences, approximately 12% seen once. The specimen was whole blood, collected at baseline. The receptors come from an adult who was a healthcare worker with PCR-confirmed SARS-CoV-2 infection or an uninfected control (not recorded which). Both conserved end residues are part of each CDR3. D genes are given only for firm matches. Size is stated for part of the rows, as once, few or many counts, or as a class when the clone is expanded.

clone_size: few; j_call: TRBJ2-5; v_call: TRBV27; d_call: -; cdr3_nt: TGTGCCAGCAGTTCTCCTGAAGGGCCCCTTGGTTTGACCCAGTACTTC; cdr3_aa: CASSSPEGPLGLTQYF
clone_size: -; j_call: TRBJ2-7; v_call: TRBV7-9; d_call: -; cdr3_nt: TGTGCCAGCAGCTTTTCGGTATCCGAGCAGTACTTC; cdr3_aa: CASSFSVSEQYF
clone_size: few; j_call: TRBJ2-3; v_call: TRBV28; d_call: TRBD1; cdr3_nt: TGTGCCAGCAGCCGAGGGGGCCTCACAGATACGCAGTATTTT; cdr3_aa: CASSRGGLTDTQYF
clone_size: -; j_call: TRBJ2-1; v_call: TRBV13; d_call: -; cdr3_nt: TGTGCCAGCAGCCCCCTTCGGCGGGATGAGCAGTTCTTC; cdr3_aa: CASSPLRRDEQFF
clone_size: few; j_call: TRBJ2-7; v_call: TRBV6-2/TRBV6-3; d_call: TRBD2; cdr3_nt: TGTGCCAGCAGTTACTCGACTAGCGGCTCCTACGAGCAGTACTTC; cdr3_aa: CASSYSTSGSYEQYF
clone_size: -; j_call: TRBJ2-2; v_call: TRBV9; d_call: TRBD2; cdr3_nt: TGTGCCAGCAGCGTAAAGGTAGCGGGAGCCACCGGGGAGCTGTTTTTT; cdr3_aa: CASSVKVAGATGELFF
clone_size: -; j_call: TRBJ2-7; v_call: TRBV28; d_call: -; cdr3_nt: TGTGCCAGCAGTTTACGTCTCTACGAGCAGTACTTC; cdr3_aa: CASSLRLYEQYF
clone_size: -; j_call: TRBJ2-3; v_call: TRBV9; d_call: -; cdr3_nt: TGTGCCAGCAGCGTATGGCAGAGCACAGATACGCAGTATTTT; cdr3_aa: CASSVWQSTDTQYF
clone_size: many; j_call: TRBJ2-1; v_call: TRBV11-2; d_call: -; cdr3_nt: TGTGCCAGCAGTCGGGAGCACTCCTACAATGAGCAGTTCTTC; cdr3_aa: CASSREHSYNEQFF
clone_size: -; j_call: TRBJ2-3; v_call: TRBV24-1; d_call: -; cdr3_nt: TGTGCCACCAGTTCTTGGGGGCGGGGGAGGACAGATACGCAGTATTTT; cdr3_aa: CATSSWGRGRTDTQYF